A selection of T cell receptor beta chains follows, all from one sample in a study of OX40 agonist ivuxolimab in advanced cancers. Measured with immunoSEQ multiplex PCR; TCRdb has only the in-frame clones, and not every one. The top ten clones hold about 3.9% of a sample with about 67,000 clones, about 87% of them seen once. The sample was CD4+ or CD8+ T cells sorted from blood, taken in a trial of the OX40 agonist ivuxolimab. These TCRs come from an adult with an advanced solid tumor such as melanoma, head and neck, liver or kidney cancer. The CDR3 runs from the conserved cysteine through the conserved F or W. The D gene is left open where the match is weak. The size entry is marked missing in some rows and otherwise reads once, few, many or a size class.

DNA: TGTGCCAGCAGCTTAGATCGGGCCGGGTTCGAGCAGTACTTC; CDR3: CASSLDRAGFEQYF; size: NA; length: 14; V: TRBV11-2; D: NA; J: TRBJ2-7
DNA: TGCGCCAGCAGCGCGACGGCGACTGCGGCTTTCTTT; CDR3: CASSATATAAFF; size: once; length: 12; V: TRBV4-3; D: NA; J: TRBJ1-1
DNA: TGTGCCAGCAGCTTACAGGGGAGTTCTGAAGCTTTCTTT; CDR3: CASSLQGSSEAFF; size: NA; length: 13; V: TRBV5-6; D: TRBD1; J: TRBJ1-1
DNA: TGTGCCAGCCGGGACACCATAGGGGAGACCCAGTACTTC; CDR3: CASRDTIGETQYF; size: NA; length: 13; V: TRBV19; D: NA; J: TRBJ2-5
DNA: TGCAGCGTAGTCACCAATCTAGCGGGAGGGCAGAATGAGCAGTTCTTC; CDR3: CSVVTNLAGGQNEQFF; size: NA; length: 16; V: TRBV29-1; D: TRBD2; J: TRBJ2-1
DNA: TGTGCCAGCCGGGGGGTGACGGCCTCTGGAAACACCATATATTTT; CDR3: CASRGVTASGNTIYF; size: NA; length: 15; V: TRBV7-9; D: NA; J: TRBJ1-3
DNA: TGTGCCAGCAGCTTGGCCCCGGGACAGGGCTCCTACGAGCAGTACTTC; CDR3: CASSLAPGQGSYEQYF; size: NA; length: 16; V: TRBV5-4; D: TRBD1; J: TRBJ2-7
DNA: TGTGCCAGCAGCTCCCCCCCCGAGGTGCTGTCGCAGTTCTTC; CDR3: CASSSPPEVLSQFF; size: NA; length: 14; V: TRBV28; D: NA; J: TRBJ2-1
DNA: TGTGCCAGCAGCTCAGCACCAGGGGATAGCAATCAGCCCCAGCATTTT; CDR3: CASSSAPGDSNQPQHF; size: NA; length: 16; V: TRBV5-5; D: NA; J: TRBJ1-5
DNA: TGTGCCAGTAGTATAGCTCCCATCCAGGGGTATGCCTACAATGAGCAGTTCTTC; CDR3: CASSIAPIQGYAYNEQFF; size: NA; length: 18; V: TRBV19; D: NA; J: TRBJ2-1
DNA: TGTGCCAGCAGCTTAGGGACTAGCGGCAATGAGCAGTTCTTC; CDR3: CASSLGTSGNEQFF; size: once; length: 14; V: TRBV7-3; D: TRBD2; J: TRBJ2-1
DNA: TGTGCCAGCACACCGATCGGGGAAGGCGAGCAGTACTTC; CDR3: CASTPIGEGEQYF; size: NA; length: 13; V: TRBV18; D: NA; J: TRBJ2-7
DNA: TGTGCCAGCAGCGATACCGGGACAGGGAGTTCACCCCTCCACTTT; CDR3: CASSDTGTGSSPLHF; size: NA; length: 15; V: TRBV6-1; D: TRBD1; J: TRBJ1-6